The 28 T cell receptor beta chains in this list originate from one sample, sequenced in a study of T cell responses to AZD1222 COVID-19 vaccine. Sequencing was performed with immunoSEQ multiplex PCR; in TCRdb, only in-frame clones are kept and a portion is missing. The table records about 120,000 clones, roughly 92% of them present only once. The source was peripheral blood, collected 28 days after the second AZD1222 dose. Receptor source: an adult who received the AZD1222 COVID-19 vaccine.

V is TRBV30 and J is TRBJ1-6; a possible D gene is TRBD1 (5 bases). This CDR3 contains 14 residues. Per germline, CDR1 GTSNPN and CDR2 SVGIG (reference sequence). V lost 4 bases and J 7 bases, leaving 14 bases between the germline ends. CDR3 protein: CAWNQQVQNSPLHF. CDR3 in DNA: TGTGCCTGGAATCAACAGGTCCAAAATTCACCCCTCCACTTT.

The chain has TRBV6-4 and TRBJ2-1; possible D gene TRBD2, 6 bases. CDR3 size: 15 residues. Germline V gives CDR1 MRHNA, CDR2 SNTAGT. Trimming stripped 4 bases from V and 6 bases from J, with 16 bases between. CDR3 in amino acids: CASSAAGNGGNEQFF. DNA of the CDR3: TGTGCCAGCAGTGCCGCAGGAAACGGGGGCAATGAGCAGTTCTTC.

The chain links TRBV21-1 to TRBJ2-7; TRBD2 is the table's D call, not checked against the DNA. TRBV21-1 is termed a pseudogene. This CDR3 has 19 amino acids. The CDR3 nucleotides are TGTGCCAGCACCTCAGCGGGACTAGCGGGAATAGGCCCGAACTATGAGCAGTACTTC. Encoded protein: CASTSAGLAGIGPNYEQYF.

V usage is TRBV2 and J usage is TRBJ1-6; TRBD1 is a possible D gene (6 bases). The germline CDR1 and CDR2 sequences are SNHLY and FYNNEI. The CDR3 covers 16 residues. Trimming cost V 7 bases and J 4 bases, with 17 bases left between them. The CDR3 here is CASTPLGAVYNSPLHF. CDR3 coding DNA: TGTGCCAGCACCCCCCTGGGGGCAGTTTATAATTCACCCCTCCACTTT.

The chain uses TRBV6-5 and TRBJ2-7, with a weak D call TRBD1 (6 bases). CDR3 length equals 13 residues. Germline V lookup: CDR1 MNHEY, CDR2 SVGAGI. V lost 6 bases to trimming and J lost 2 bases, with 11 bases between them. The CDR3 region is CASSQDRTYEQYF. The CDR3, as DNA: TGTGCCAGCAGCCAGGACAGAACCTACGAGCAGTACTTC.

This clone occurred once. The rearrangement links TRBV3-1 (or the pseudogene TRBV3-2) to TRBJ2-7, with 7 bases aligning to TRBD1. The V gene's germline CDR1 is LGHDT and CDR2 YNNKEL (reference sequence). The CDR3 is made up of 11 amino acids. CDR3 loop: CAPRGPYEQYF. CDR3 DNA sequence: TGTGCACCTAGGGGGCCCTACGAGCAGTACTTC.

The CDR3 is CASMETSGNNNEQFF. The CDR3 DNA reads TGTGCCAGTATGGAGACTAGCGGTAACAACAATGAGCAGTTCTTC. V and J are TRBV19 and TRBJ2-1; 9 bases fit TRBD2. The CDR3 sequence is 15 residues long. Trimming at V came to 7 bases and at J to 5 bases, leaving 9 bases not matched to a gene. Germline values: CDR1 LNHDA, CDR2 SQIVND (reference sequence).

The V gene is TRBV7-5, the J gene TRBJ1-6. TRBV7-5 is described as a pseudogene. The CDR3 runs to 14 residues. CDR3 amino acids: CARSRGRGDSPLHF. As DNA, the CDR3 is TGTGCCAGAAGTAGGGGACGGGGAGATTCACCCCTCCACTTT.

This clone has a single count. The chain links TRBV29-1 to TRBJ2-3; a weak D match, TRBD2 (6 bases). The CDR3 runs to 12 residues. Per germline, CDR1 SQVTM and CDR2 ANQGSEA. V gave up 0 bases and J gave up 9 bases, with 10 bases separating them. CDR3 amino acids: CSVEDGRGTQYF. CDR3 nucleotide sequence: TGCAGCGTTGAAGACGGGAGAGGGACGCAGTATTTT.

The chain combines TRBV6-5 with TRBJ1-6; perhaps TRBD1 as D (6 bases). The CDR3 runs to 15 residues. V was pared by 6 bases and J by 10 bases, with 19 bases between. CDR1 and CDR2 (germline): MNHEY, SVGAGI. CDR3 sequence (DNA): TGTGCCAGCAGCCCATCTTGGACAGTGGACTCACCCCTCCACTTT. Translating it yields CASSPSWTVDSPLHF.

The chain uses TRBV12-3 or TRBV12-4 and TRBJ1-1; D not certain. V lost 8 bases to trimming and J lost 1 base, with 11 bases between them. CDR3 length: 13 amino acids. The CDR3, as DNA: TGTGCCAGCTGCGTTTGGGGGAACACTGAAGCTTTCTTT. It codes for CASCVWGNTEAFF.

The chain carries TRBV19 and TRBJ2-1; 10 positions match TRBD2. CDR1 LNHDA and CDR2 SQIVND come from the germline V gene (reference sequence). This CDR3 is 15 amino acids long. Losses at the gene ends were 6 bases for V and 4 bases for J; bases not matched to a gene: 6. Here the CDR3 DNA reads TGTGCCAGTAGGCTAGCGGGAGCTTTGTACAATGAGCAGTTCTTC. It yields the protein CASRLAGALYNEQFF.

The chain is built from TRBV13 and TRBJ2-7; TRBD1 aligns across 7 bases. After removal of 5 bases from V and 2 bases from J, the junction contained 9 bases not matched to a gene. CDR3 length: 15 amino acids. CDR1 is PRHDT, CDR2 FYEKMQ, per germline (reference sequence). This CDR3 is CASSPPDRSTYEQYF. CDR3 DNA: TGTGCCAGCAGCCCCCCGGACAGGAGTACCTACGAGCAGTACTTC.

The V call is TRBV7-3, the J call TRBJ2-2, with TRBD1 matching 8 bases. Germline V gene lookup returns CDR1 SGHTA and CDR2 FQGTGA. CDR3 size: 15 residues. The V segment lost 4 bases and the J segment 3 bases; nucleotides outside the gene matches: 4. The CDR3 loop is CASSSRDRYTGELFF. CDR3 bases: TGTGCCAGCAGCTCCCGGGACAGGTACACCGGGGAGCTGTTTTTT.

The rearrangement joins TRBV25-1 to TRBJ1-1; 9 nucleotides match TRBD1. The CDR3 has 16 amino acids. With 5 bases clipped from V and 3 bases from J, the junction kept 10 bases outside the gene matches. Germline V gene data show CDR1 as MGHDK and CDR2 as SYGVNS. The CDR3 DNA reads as TGTGCCAGCAGTCAAGACAGGGGGATGGCGTACACTGAAGCTTTCTTT. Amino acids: CASSQDRGMAYTEAFF.

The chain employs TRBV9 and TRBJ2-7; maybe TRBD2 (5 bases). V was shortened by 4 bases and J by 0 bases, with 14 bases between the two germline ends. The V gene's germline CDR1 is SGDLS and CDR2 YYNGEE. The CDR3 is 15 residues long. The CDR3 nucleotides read TGTGCCAGCAGCCCCTCCGGGAAGGTCTCCTACGAGCAGTACTTC. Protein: CASSPSGKVSYEQYF.

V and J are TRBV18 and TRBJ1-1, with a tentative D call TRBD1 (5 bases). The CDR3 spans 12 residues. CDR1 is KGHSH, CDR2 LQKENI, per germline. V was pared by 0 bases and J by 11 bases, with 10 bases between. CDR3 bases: TGTGCCAGCTCACCACCGGGACTTTGGGCTTTCTTT. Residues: CASSPPGLWAFF.

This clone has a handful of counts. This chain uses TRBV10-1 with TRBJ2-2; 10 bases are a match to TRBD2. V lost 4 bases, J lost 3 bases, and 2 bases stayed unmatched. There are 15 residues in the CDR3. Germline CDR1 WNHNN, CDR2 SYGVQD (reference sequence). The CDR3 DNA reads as TGCGCCAGCAGTGTCCTAGCGGGAGACACCGGGGAGCTGTTTTTT. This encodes CASSVLAGDTGELFF.

The CDR3 loop reads CASSLAGTSDTQYF. CDR3 nucleotide sequence: TGTGCCAGCAGCCTGGCCGGGACGTCAGATACGCAGTATTTT. The chain employs TRBV5-4 and TRBJ2-3; D possibly matches TRBD1 or TRBD2 (5 bases each). Germline V lookup: CDR1 SGHNT, CDR2 YYREEE (reference sequence). V shed 4 bases and J shed 4 bases, with 13 bases lying between them. The CDR3 spans 14 residues.

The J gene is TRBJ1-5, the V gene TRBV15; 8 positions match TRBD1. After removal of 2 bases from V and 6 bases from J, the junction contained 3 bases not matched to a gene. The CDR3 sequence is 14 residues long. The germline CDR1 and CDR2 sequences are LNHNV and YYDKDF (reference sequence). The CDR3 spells CATSRQGAGQPQHF. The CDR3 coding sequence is TGTGCCACCAGCAGACAGGGGGCCGGTCAGCCCCAGCATTTT. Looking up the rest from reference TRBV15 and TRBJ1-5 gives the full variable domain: DAMVIQNPRYQVTQFGKPVTLSCSQTLNHNVMYWYQQKSSQAPKLLFHYYDKDFNNEADTPDNFQSRRPNTSFCFLDIRSPGLGDTAMYLCATSRQGAGQPQHFGDGTRLSIL.

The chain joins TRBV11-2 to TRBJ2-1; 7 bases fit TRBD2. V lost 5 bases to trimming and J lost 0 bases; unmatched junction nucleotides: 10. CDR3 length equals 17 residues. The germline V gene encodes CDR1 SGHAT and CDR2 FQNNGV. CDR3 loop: CASSPTRLARSYNEQFF. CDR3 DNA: TGTGCCAGCAGCCCCACCCGACTAGCCCGCTCCTACAATGAGCAGTTCTTC.

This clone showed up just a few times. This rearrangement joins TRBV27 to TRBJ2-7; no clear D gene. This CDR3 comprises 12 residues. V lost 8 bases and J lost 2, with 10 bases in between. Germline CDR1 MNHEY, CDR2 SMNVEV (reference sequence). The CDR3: CASLGSTYEQYF. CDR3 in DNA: TGTGCCAGCCTTGGCAGCACCTACGAGCAGTACTTC.

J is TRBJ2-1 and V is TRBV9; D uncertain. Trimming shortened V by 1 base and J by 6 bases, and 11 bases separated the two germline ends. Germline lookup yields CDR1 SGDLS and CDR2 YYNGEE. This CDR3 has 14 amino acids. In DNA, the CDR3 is TGTGCCAGCAGCGTAAGCCCATGGGGCAATGAGCAGTTCTTC. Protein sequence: CASSVSPWGNEQFF.

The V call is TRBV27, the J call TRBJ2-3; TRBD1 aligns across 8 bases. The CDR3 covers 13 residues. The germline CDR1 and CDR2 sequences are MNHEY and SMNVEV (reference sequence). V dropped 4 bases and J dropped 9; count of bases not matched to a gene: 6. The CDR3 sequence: CASSSTTGGTQYF. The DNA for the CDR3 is TGTGCCAGCAGTTCAACAACAGGGGGAACGCAGTATTTT.

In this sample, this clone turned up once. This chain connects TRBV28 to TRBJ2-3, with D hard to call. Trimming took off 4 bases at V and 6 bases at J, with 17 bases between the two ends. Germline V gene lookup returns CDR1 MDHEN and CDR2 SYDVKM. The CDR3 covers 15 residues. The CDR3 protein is CASSSSQDHQDTQYF. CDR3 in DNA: TGTGCCAGCAGTTCATCCCAGGACCACCAGGATACGCAGTATTTT.

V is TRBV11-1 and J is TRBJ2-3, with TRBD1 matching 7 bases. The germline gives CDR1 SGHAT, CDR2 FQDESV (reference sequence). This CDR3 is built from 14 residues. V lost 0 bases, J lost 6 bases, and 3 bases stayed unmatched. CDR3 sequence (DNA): TGTGCCAGCAGCTTAGCCAGGGGGATCGATACGCAGTATTTT. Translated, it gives CASSLARGIDTQYF.

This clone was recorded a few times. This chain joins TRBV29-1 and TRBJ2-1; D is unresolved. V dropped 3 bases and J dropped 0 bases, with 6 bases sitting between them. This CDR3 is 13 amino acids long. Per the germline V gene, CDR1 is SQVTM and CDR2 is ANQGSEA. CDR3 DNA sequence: TGCAGCGTTGAGGGTCACTCCTACAATGAGCAGTTCTTC. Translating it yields CSVEGHSYNEQFF.

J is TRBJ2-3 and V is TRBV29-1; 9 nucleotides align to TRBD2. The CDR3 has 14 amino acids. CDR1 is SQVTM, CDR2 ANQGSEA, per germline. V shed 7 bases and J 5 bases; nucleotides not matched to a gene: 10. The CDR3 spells CSAPPAGGRDTQYF. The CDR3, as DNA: TGCAGCGCCCCCCCAGCGGGAGGAAGAGATACGCAGTATTTT.